The rows below give T cell receptor beta chains drawn from one sample of a study of beta chain features in type 1 diabetes. TCRdb's copy holds only in-frame clones and misses some; the assay was immunoSEQ multiplex PCR. The sample carries nearly 250,000 clones, roughly 15% recorded once. The sequenced sample was naive CD4+ T cells from blood. The receptors were sampled from a woman aged 40 to 50 in good health. Both conserved end residues are part of each CDR3. The D gene is left open where the match is weak. Size is stated for part of the rows, as once, few or many counts, or as a class when the clone is expanded.

V: TRBV2
J: TRBJ1-5
size: -
D: TRBD1
CDR3: CASKNTGGSQPQHF
DNA: TGTGCCAGCAAGAACACAGGGGGGAGTCAGCCCCAGCATTTT

V: TRBV27
J: TRBJ1-4
size: -
D: -
CDR3: CASSYQGHSGEKLFF
DNA: TGTGCCAGCAGTTACCAGGGACACTCCGGAGAAAAACTGTTTTTT

V: TRBV5-1
J: TRBJ1-4
size: -
D: -
CDR3: CASSFAGIGANEKLFF
DNA: TGCGCCAGCAGCTTTGCGGGAATAGGGGCTAATGAAAAACTGTTTTTT

V: TRBV27
J: TRBJ2-5
size: few
D: TRBD1
CDR3: CASRTGGRETQYF
DNA: TGTGCCAGCAGGACAGGGGGCAGGGAGACCCAGTACTTC

V: TRBV12-5
J: TRBJ2-3
size: -
D: TRBD2
CDR3: CASGPIAGDIYTQYF
DNA: TGTGCTAGTGGTCCCATAGCGGGGGACATTTATACGCAGTATTTT

V: TRBV20-1
J: TRBJ1-2
size: -
D: -
CDR3: CRDTIYGYTF
DNA: TGCAGGGACACCATCTATGGCTACACCTTC

V: TRBV4-2
J: TRBJ1-5
size: few
D: TRBD1
CDR3: CASSQGIVRGRGIANQPQHF
DNA: TGTGCCAGCAGCCAGGGAATTGTCAGGGGGCGCGGGATTGCTAATCAGCCCCAGCATTTT

V: TRBV7-9
J: TRBJ2-7
size: few
D: -
CDR3: CASSLGTDLSSYEQYF
DNA: TGTGCCAGCAGCTTAGGGACAGACCTAAGCTCCTACGAGCAGTACTTC

V: TRBV6-6
J: TRBJ1-3
size: few
D: TRBD1
CDR3: CASSYIGQGGGNTIYF
DNA: TGTGCCAGCAGTTACATCGGACAGGGCGGTGGAAACACCATATATTTT

V: TRBV7-9
J: TRBJ1-2
size: many
D: -
CDR3: CASSSGDRYTF
DNA: TGTGCCAGCAGCTCAGGGGACCGCTACACCTTC